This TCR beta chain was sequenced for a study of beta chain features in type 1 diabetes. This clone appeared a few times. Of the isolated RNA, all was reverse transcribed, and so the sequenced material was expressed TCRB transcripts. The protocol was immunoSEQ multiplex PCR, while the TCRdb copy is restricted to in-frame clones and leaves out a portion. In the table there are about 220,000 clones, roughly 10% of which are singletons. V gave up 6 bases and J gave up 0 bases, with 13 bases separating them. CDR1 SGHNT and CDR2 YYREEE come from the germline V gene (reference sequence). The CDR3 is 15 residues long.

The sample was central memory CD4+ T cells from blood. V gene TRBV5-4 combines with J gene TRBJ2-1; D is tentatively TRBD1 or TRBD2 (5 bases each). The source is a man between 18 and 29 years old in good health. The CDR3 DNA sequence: TGTGCCAGCACCGAGGGGATGAGCTCCTACAATGAGCAGTTCTTC. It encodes CASTEGMSSYNEQFF.